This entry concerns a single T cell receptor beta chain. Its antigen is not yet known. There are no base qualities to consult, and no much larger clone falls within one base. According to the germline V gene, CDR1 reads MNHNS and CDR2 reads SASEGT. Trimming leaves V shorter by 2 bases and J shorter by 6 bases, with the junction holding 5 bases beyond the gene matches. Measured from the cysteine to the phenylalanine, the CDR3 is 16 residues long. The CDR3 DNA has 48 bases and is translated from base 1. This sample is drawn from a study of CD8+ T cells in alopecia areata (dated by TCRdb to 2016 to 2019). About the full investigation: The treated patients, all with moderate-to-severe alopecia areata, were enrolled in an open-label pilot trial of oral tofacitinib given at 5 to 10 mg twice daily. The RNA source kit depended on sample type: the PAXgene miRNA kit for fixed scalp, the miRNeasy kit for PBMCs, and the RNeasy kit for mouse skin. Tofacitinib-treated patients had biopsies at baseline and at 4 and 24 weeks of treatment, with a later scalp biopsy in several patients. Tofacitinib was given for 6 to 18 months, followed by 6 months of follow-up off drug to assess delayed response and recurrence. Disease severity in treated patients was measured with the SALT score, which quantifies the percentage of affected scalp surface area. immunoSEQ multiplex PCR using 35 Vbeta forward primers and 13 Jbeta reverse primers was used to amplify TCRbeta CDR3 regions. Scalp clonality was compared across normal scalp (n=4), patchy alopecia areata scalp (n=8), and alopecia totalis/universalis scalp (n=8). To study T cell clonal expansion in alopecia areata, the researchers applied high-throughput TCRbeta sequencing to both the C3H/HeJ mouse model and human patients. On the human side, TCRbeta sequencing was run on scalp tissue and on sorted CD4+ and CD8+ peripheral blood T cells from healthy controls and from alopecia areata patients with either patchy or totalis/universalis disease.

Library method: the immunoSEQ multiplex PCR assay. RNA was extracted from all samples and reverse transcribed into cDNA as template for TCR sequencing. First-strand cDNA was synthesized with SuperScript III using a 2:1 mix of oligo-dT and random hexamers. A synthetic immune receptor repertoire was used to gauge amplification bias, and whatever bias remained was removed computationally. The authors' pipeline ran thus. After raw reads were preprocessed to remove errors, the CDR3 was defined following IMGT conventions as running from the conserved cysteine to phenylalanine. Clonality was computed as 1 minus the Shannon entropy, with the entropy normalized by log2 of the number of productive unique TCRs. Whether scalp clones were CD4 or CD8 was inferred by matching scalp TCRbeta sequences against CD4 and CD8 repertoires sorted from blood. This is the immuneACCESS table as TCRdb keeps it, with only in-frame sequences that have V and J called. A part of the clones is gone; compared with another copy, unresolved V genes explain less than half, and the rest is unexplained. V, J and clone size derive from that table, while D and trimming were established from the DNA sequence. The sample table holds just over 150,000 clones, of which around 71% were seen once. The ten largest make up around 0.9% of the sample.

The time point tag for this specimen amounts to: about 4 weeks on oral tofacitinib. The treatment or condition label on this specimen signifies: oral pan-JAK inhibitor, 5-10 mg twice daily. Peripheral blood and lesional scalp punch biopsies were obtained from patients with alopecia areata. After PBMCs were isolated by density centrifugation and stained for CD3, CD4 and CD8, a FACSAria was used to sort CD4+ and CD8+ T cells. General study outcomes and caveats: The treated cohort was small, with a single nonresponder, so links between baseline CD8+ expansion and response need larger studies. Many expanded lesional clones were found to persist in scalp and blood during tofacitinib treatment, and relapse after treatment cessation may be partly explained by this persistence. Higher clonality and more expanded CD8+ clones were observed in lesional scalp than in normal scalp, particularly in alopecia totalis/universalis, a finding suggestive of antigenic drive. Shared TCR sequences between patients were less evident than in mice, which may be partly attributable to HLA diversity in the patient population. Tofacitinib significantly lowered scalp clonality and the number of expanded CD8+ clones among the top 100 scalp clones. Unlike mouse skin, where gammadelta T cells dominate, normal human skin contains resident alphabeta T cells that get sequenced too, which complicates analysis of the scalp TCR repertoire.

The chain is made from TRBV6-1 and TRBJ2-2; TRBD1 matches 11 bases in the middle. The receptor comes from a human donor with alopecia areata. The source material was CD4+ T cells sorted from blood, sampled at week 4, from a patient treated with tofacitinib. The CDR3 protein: CASSETPGQGAGELFF. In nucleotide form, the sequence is TGTGCCAGCAGTGAAACCCCGGGACAGGGGGCCGGGGAGCTGTTTTTT.